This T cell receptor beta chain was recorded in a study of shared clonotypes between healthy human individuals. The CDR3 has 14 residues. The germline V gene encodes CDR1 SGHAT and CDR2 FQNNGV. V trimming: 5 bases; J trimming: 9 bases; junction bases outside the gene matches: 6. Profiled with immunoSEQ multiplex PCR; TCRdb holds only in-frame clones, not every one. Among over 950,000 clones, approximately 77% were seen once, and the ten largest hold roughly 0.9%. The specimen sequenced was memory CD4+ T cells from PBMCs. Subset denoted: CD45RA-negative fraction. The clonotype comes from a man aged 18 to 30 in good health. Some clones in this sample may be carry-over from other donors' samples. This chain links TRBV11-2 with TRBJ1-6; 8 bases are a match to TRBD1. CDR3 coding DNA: TGTGCCAGCAGCCCTGGACAGGGTTCTTCACCCCTCCACTTT. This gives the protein CASSPGQGSSPLHF.